This is a list of T cell receptor beta chains from one sample in a study of T cell repertoires in cytomegalovirus infection. TCRdb used MiXCR to reprocess the reads, holding one entry per CDR3 protein. The table lists some 110,000 distinct CDR3 sequences, 9.5% to 13% of them singletons. Their recognized antigens are unknown. The material sequenced was PBMCs, sequenced either directly or after in vitro stimulation (not recorded which). The receptors were gathered from a human donor in good health (CMV status not recorded). Some clones in this sample may be carry-over from other donors' samples. Both conserved end residues are trimmed from each CDR3. The order of the fields is V gene, J gene, CDR3 protein.

TRBV4-1	TRBJ2-2	ASSLGTSGRSYTGELF
TRBV24-1	TRBJ2-2	ATSDPGLNTGELF
TRBV7-2	TRBJ1-1	ASSLTYTEAF
TRBV6-5	TRBJ1-1	ASSYARGNAF
TRBV7-2	TRBJ1-1	ASSGQENTEAF
TRBV20-1	TRBJ1-4	SARDLQVSNEKLF
TRBV7-2	TRBJ1-3	ASSLNQQVSGNTIY
TRBV2	TRBJ2-5	ASSRDRGRLETQY
TRBV7-2	TRBJ2-4	ASSLDGSTGLVQY
TRBV2	TRBJ1-1	ASGRTLWTAEAF
TRBV7-2	TRBJ2-3	ASSLVRLAPTDTQY
TRBV7-8	TRBJ2-1	ASSLVVFEQF
TRBV7-2	TRBJ1-5	ASSYRGDQPQH
TRBV9	TRBJ2-7	ASSPDPNGATYEQY
TRBV7-9	TRBJ2-1	ASSILAGQQF
TRBV4-3	TRBJ2-2	ASSQDIEPLAGEQF
TRBV6-5	TRBJ2-1	ASSYFLGSDEQF
TRBV6-2/TRBV6-3	TRBJ2-2	ASSHRLAGVIRELF
TRBV29-1	TRBJ2-2	TTRDVYGELF
TRBV7-2	TRBJ2-7	ASSQTSGYEQY